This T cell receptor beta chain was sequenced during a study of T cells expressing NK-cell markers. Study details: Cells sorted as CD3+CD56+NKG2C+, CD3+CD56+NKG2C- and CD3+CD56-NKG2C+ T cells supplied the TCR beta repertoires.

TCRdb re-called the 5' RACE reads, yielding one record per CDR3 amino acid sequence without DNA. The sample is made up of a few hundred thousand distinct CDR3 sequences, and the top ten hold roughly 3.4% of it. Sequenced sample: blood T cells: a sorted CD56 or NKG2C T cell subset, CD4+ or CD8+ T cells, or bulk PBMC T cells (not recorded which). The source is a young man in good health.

The chain's CDR3 is CASSLRTRGPSLTDTQYF. V is TRBV5-1 and J is TRBJ2-3; absent DNA, TCRdb's TRBD2 call cannot be checked. The CDR3 runs 18 residues. Germline loops: CDR1 SGHRS, CDR2 YFSETQ.